This TCR beta chain stems from a study of cytomegalovirus exposure and HLA in healthy donors. PCR used 60 Vbeta primers and 13 Jbeta primers. The protocol was immunoSEQ multiplex PCR, while the TCRdb copy is restricted to in-frame clones and leaves out a portion. The repertoire has 100,000 to 150,000 clones, approximately 78% of them found once; the top ten carry roughly a tenth. Points from the study as a whole: Among TCR beta chains, those listed as cytomegalovirus-associated numbered approximately 150. One later analysis reportedly identified an Asian-associated ancestry cluster that showed fewer N-insertions than the roughly 600-donor mean. Among immune exposure information, only CMV serostatus was available. Previously analyzed data showed that most TCR beta V segments were productive at a frequency of about 90% or about 30%.

With respect to this clone: Its antigen is unidentified.

Sample: PBMCs. This clonotype was obtained from a man aged 25-45 years in good health and CMV-seropositive.

The DNA for the CDR3 is TGTGCCAGTCGGGTGAAGTCCACCGGGGAGCTGTTTTTT. Its translation: CASRVKSTGELFF. The chain links TRBV19 to TRBJ2-2, with D unclear. This CDR3 contains 13 residues. Germline CDR1 and CDR2: LNHDA and SQIVND (reference sequence). Trimming took off 8 bases at V and 4 bases at J, with 11 bases between the two ends.